This record looks at one TCR beta chain sequence and its context. Its antigen is unidentified. These data are taken from a study of T cell responses to AZD1222 COVID-19 vaccine. TCRdb's table, derived via immunoSEQ multiplex PCR, lists solely in-frame clones and lacks some. The table lists roughly 150,000 clones, less than 95% of them singletons. The study, taken as a whole, reports: Donors were chiefly white British, with a greater number of females, and clonal diversity was perhaps underestimated.

This CDR3 is 14 amino acids long. Germline loops: CDR1 KGHSH, CDR2 LQKENI. Trimming cost V 4 bases and J 2 bases, with 11 bases left between them. This TCR came from an adult in good health. Sequenced here: peripheral blood, sampled on day 0 of AZD1222 vaccination. The chain couples TRBV18 to TRBJ1-2, with TRBD1 as a possible D gene (6 bases). The CDR3 is CASSRGGFNYGYTF. Here the CDR3 DNA reads TGTGCCAGCTCACGAGGGGGTTTCAACTATGGCTACACCTTC. Combining the CDR3 with reference TRBV18 and TRBJ1-2 gives the whole variable domain NAGVMQNPRHLVRRRGQEARLRCSPMKGHSHVYWYRQLPEEGLKFMVYLQKENIIDESGMPKERFSAEFPKEGPSILRIQQVVRGDSAAYFCASSRGGFNYGYTFGSGTRLTVV.